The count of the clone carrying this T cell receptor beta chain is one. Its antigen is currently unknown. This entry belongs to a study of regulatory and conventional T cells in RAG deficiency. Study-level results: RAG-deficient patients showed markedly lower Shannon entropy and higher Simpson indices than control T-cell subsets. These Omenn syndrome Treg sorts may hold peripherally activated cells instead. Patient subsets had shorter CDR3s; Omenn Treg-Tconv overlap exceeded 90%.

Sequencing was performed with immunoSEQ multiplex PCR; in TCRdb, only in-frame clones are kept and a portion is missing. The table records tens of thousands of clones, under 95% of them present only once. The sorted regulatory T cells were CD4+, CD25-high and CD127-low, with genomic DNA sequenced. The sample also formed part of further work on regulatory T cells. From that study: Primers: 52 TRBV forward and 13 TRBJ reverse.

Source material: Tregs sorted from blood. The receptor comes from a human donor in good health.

This CDR3 is CASSGETPTEAFF. The CDR3 nucleotides read TGTGCCAGCAGTGGAGAGACCCCAACTGAAGCTTTCTTT. V and J are TRBV28 and TRBJ1-1; D is ambiguous. From germline, CDR1 is MDHEN and CDR2 SYDVKM. V was shortened by 5 bases and J by 5 bases, with 12 bases between the two germline ends. This CDR3 contains 13 residues.